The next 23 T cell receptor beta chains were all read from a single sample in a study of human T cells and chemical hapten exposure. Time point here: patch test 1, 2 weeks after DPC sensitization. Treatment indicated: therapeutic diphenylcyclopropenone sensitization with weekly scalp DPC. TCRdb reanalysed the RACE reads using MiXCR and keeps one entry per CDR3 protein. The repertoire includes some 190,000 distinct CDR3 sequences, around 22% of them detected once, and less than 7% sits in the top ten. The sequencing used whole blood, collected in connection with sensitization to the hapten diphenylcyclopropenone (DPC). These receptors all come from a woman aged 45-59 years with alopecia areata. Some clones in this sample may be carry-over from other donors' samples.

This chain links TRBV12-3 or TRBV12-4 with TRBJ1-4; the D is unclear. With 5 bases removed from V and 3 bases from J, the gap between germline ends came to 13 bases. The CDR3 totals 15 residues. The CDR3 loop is CASSDPTGSNEKLFF. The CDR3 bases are TGTGCCAGCAGTGACCCCACGGGTTCTAATGAAAAACTGTTTTTT.

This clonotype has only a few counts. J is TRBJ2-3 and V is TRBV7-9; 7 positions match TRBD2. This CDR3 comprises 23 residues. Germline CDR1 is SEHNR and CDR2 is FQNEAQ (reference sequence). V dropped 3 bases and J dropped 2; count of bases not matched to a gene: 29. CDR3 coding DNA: TGTGCCAGCAGCTTTAAATCGAGGTCGGGGCAATCCTTTGCGGGAGACTACACAGATACGCAGTATTTT. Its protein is CASSFKSRSGQSFAGDYTDTQYF. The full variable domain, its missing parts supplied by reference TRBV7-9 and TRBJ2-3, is DTGVSQNPRHKITKRGQNVTFRCDPISEHNRLYWYRQTLGQGPEFLTYFQNEAQLEKSRLLSDRFSAERPKGSFSTLEIQRTEQGDSAMYLCASSFKSRSGQSFAGDYTDTQYFGPGTRLTVL.

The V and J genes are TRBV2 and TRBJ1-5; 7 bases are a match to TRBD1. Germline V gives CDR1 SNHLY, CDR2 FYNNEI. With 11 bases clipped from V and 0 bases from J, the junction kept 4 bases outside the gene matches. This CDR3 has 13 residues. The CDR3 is CASGTDSNQPQHF. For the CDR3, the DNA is TGTGCCTCCGGGACAGATAGCAATCAGCCCCAGCATTTT.

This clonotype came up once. This CDR3 reads CASSLDIAKNIQYF. The CDR3 bases are TGTGCCAGCAGCTTGGACATAGCCAAAAACATTCAGTACTTC. The chain uses TRBV5-4 and TRBJ2-4, with unresolved D. The CDR3 covers 14 residues. V was clipped by 0 bases and J by 0 bases, with 4 bases between them. From germline, CDR1 is SGHNT and CDR2 YYREEE (reference sequence).

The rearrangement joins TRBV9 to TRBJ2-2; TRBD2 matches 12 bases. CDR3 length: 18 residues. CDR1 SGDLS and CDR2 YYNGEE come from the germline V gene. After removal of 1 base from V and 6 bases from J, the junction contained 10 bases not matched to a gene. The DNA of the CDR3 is TGTGCCAGCAGCGTAAACCTACTAGCGGGAGGTTCCCCCGGGGAGCTGTTTTTT. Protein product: CASSVNLLAGGSPGELFF.

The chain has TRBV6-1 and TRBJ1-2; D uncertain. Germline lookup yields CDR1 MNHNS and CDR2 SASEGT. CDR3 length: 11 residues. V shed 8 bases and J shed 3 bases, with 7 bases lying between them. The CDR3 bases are TGTGCCAGCCGGACGGACTATGGCTACACCTTC. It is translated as CASRTDYGYTF.

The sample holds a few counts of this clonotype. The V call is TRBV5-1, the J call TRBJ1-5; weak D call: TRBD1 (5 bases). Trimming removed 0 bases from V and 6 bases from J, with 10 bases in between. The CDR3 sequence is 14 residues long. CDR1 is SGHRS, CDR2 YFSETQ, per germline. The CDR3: CASSLEVGGQPQHF. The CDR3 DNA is TGCGCCAGCAGCTTGGAGGTGGGGGGTCAGCCCCAGCATTTT.

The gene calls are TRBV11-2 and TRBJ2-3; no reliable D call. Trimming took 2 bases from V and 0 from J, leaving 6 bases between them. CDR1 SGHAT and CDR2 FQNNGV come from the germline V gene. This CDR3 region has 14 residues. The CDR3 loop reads CASSLWWSTDTQYF. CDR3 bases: TGTGCCAGCAGCTTATGGTGGAGCACAGATACGCAGTATTTT.

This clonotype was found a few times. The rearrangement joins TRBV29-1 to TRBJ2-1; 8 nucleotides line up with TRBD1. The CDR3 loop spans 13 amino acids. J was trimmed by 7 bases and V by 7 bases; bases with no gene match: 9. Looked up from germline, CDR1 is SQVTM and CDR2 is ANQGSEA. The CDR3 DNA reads TGCAGCGCGGACAGGGATGGGTCAAATGAGCAGTTCTTC. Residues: CSADRDGSNEQFF.

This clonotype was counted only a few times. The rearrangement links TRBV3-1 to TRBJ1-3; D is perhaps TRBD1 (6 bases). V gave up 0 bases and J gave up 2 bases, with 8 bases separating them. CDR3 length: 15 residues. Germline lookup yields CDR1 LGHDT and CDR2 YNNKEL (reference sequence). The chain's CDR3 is CASSQEGGAGNTIYF. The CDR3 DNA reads TGTGCCAGCAGCCAAGAAGGGGGGGCTGGAAACACCATATATTTT.

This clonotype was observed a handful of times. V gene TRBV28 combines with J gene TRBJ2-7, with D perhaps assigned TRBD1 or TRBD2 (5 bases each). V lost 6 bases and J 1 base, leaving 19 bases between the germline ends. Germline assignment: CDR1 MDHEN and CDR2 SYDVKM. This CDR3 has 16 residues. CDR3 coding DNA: TGTGCCAGCAGCCTCTTGGGGGTTGGAACATCCTACGAGCAGTACTTC. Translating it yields CASSLLGVGTSYEQYF.

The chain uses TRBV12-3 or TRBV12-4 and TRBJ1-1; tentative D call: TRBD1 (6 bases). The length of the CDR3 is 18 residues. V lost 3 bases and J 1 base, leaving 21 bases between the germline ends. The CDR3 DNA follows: TGTGCCAGCAGTTTCTCTCGGGAGGCAGGGGCATGGAACACTGAAGCTTTCTTT. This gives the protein CASSFSREAGAWNTEAFF.

This chain's CDR3 is CSAPLAGGGETQYF. The DNA for the CDR3 is TGCAGTGCACCTCTAGCGGGAGGAGGGGAGACCCAGTACTTC. The chain carries TRBV20-1 and TRBJ2-5; 11 positions agree with TRBD2. The CDR3 totals 14 residues. CDR1 DFQATT and CDR2 SNEGSKA come from the germline V gene (reference sequence). V lost 6 bases and J lost 5; bases outside the gene matches: 8.

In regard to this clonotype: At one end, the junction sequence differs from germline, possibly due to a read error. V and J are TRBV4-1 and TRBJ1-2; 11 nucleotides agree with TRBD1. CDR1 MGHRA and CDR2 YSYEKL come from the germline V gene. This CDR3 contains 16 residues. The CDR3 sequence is CASSNRDRGFNYGYNF. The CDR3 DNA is TGCGCCAGCAGCAACCGGGACAGGGGGTTCAACTATGGCTACAACTTC.

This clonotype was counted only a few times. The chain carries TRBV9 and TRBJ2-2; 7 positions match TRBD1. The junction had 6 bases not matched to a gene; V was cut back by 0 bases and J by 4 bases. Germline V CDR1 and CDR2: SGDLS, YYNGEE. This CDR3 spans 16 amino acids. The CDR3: CASSVGSDRATGELFF. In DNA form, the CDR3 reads TGTGCCAGCAGCGTAGGATCTGACAGGGCCACCGGGGAGCTGTTTTTT.

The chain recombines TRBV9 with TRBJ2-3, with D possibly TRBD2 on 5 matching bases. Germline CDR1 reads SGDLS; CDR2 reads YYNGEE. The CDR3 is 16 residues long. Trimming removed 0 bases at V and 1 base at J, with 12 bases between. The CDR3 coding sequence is TGTGCCAGCAGCGTAGCGGGGTCAGTAGGCACAGATACGCAGTATTTT. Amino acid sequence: CASSVAGSVGTDTQYF.

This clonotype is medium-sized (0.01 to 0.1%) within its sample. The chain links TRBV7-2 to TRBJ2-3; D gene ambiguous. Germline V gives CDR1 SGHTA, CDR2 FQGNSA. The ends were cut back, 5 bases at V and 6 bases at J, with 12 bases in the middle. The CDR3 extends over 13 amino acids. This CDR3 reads CASSLPKGDTQYF. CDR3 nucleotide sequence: TGTGCCAGCAGCCTTCCCAAGGGCGATACGCAGTATTTT.

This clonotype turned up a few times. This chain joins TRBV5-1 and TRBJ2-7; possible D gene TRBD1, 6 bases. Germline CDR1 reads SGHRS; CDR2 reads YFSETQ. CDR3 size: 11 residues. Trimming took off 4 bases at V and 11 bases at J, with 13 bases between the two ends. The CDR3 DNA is TGCGCCAGCAGCGCTACAGGGCCAGAGTACTTC. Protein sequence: CASSATGPEYF.

For the CDR3, the DNA is TGCAGTGCTCCGCGGACTAGCGGGAGAACCGGGCAAGAGACCCAGTACTTC. This gives the protein CSAPRTSGRTGQETQYF. The chain employs TRBV20-1 and TRBJ2-5, with 13 nucleotides matching TRBD2. The ends lost 5 bases at V and 2 bases at J; junction bases unmatched: 11. The CDR3 loop spans 17 amino acids. CDR1 is DFQATT and CDR2 is SNEGSKA in the germline V gene (reference sequence).

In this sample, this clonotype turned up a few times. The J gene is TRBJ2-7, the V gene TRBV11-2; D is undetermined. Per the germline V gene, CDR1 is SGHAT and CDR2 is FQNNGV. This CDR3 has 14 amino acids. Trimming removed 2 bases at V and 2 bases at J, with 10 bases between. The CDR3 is CASSLSQRTYEQYF. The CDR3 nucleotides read TGTGCCAGCAGCTTATCCCAGCGAACCTACGAGCAGTACTTC. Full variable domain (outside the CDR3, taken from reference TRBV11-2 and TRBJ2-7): EAGVAQSPRYKIIEKRQSVAFWCNPISGHATLYWYQQILGQGPKLLIQFQNNGVVDDSQLPKDRFSAERLKGVDSTLKIQPAKLEDSAVYLCASSLSQRTYEQYFGPGTRLTVT.

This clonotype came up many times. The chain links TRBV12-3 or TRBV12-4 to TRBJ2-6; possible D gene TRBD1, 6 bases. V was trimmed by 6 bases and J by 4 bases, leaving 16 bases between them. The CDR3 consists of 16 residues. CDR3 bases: TGTGCCAGCAGCCCCCCTACAGGGCTAGGGGCCAACGTCCTGACTTTC. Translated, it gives CASSPPTGLGANVLTF.

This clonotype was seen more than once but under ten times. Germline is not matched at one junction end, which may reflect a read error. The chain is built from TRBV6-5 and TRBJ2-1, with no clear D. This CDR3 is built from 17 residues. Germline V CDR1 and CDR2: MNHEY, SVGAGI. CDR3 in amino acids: CASSYDLSGGTYNERFF. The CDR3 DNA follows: TGTGCCAGCAGTTACGACCTATCGGGCGGAACTTACAATGAGCGGTTCTTC.

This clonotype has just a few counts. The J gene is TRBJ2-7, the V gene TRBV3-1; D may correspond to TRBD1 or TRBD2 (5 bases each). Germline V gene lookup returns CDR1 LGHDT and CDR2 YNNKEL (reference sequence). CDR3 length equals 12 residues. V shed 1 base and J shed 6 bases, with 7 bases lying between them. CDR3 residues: CASSQVGAEQYF. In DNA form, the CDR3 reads TGTGCCAGCAGCCAAGTCGGGGCCGAGCAGTACTTC.